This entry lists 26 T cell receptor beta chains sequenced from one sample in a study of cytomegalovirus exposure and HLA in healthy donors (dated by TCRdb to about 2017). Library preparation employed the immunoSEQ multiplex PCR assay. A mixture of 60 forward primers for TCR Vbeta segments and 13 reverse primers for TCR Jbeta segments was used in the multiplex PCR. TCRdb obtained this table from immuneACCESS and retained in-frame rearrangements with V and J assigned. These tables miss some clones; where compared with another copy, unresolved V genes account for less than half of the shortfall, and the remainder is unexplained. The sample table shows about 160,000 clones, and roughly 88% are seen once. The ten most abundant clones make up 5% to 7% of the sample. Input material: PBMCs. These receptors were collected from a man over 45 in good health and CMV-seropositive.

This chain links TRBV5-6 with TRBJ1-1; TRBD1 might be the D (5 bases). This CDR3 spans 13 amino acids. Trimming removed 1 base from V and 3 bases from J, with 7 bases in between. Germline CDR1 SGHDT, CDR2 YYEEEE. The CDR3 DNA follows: TGTGCCAGCAGCTTGTCGGGGGACACTGAAGCTTTCTTT. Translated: CASSLSGDTEAFF.

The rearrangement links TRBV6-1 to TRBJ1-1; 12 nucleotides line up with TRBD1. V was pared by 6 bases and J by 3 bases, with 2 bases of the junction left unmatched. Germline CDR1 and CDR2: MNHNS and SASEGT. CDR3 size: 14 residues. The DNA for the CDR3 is TGTGCCAGCAGGGGACAGGGGGCGCACACTGAAGCTTTCTTT. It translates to CASRGQGAHTEAFF.

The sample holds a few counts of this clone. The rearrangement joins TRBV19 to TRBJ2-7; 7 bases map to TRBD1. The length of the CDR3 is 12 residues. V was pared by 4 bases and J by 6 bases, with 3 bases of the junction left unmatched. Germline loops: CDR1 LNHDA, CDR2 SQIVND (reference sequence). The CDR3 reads CASSTGTVEQYF. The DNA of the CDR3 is TGTGCCAGTAGTACCGGGACAGTCGAGCAGTACTTC.

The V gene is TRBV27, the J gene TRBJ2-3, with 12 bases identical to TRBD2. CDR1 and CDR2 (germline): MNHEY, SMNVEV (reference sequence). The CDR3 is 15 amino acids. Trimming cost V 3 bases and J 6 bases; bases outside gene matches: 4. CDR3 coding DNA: TGTGCCAGCAGTTTCCGGACTAGCGGGACTGATACGCAGTATTTT. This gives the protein CASSFRTSGTDTQYF.

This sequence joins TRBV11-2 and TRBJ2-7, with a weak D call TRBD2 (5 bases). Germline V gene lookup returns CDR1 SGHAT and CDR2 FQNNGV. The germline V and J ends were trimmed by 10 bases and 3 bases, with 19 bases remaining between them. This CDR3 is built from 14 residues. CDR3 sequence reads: CATVTSQWCYEQYV. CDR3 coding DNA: TGTGCCACCGTTACTAGTCAGTGGTGCTACGAGCAGTACGTC.

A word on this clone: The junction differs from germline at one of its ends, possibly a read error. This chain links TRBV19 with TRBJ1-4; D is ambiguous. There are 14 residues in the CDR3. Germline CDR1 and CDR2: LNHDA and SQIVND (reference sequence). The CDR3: CASSIGDRYEKLFF. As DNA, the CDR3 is TGTGCCAGCAGTATTGGAGACCGATATGAAAAACTGTTTTTT.

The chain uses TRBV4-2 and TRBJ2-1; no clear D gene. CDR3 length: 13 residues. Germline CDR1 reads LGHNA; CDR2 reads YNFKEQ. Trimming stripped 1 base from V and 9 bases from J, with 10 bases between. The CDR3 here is CASSQARQSEQFF. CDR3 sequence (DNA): TGTGCCAGCAGCCAAGCTCGCCAGTCTGAGCAGTTCTTC.

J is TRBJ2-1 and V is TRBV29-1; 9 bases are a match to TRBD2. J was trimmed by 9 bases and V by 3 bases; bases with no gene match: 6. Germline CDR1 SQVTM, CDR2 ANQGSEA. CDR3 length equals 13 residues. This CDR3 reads CSVELAGEVEQFF. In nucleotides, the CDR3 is TGCAGCGTTGAGTTAGCGGGAGAGGTTGAGCAGTTCTTC.

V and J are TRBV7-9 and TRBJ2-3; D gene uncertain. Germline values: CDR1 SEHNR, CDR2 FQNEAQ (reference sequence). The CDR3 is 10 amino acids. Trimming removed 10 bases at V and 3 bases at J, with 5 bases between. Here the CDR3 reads CAISTDTQYF. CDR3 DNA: TGTGCCATCTCGACAGATACGCAGTATTTT.

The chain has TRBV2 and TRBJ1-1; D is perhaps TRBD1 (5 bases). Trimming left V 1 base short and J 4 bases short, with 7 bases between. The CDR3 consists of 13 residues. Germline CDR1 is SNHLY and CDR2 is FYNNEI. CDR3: CASSEVGGTEAFF. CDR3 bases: TGTGCCAGCAGTGAAGTGGGGGGCACTGAAGCTTTCTTT.

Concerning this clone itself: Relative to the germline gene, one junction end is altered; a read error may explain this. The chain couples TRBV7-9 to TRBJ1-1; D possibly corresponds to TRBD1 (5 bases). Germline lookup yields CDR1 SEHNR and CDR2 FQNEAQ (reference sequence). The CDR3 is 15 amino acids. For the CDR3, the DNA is TGTTCCAGCAGCTCTGACAGAAAAGTCAACACTGAAGCTTTCTTT. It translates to CSSSSDRKVNTEAFF.

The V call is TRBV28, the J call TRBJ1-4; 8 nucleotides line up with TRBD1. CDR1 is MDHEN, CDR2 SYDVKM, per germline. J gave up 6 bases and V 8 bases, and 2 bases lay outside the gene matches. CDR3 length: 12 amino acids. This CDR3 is CASGTGDEKLFF. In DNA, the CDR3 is TGTGCCAGCGGGACAGGAGATGAAAAACTGTTTTTT.

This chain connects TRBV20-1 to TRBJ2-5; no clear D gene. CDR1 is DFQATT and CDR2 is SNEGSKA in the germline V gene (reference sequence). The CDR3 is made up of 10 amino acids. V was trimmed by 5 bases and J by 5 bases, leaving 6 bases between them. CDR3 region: CSALLETQYF. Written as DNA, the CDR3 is TGCAGTGCTCTACTGGAGACCCAGTACTTC.

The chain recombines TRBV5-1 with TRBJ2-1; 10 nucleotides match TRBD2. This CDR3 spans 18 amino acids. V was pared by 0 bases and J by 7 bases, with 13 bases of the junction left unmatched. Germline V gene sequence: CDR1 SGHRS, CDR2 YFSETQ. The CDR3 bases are TGCGCCAGCAGCTTGGAGCTAGCGGGAGTGGGGCGGGGGAATGAGCAGTTCTTC. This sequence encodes CASSLELAGVGRGNEQFF. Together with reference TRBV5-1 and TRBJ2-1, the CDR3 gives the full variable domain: KAGVTQTPRYLIKTRGQQVTLSCSPISGHRSVSWYQQTPGQGLQFLFEYFSETQRNKGNFPGRFSGRQFSNSRSEMNVSTLELGDSALYLCASSLELAGVGRGNEQFFGPGTRLTVL.

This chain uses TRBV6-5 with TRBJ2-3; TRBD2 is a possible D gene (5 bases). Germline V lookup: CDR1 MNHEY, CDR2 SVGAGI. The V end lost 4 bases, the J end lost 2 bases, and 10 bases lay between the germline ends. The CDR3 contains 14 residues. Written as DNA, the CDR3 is TGTGCCAGCAGTTCAGGACTCTCCACAGATACGCAGTATTTT. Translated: CASSSGLSTDTQYF.

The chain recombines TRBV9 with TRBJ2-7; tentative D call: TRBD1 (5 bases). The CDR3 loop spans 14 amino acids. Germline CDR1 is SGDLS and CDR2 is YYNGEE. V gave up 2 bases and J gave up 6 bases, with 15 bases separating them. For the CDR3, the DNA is TGTGCCAGCAGCGTTTTTCTCGACAGCGCCGAGCAGTACTTC. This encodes CASSVFLDSAEQYF.

The CDR3 protein is CAISETPGVGEKLFF. The DNA for the CDR3 is TGTGCCATCAGTGAGACCCCAGGGGTGGGTGAAAAACTGTTTTTT. This chain joins TRBV10-3 and TRBJ1-4; D might be TRBD1 (6 bases). In germline, CDR1 is ENHRY, CDR2 SYGVKD. The V end lost 2 bases, the J end lost 7 bases, and 14 bases lay between the germline ends. There are 15 residues in the CDR3.

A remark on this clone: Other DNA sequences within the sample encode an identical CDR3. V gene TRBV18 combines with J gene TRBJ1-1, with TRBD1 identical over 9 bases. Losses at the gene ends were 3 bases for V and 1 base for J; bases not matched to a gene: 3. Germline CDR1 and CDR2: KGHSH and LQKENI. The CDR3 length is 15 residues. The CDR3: CASSPPGQGNTEAFF. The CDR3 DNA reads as TGTGCCAGCTCACCCCCGGGACAGGGGAACACTGAAGCTTTCTTT.

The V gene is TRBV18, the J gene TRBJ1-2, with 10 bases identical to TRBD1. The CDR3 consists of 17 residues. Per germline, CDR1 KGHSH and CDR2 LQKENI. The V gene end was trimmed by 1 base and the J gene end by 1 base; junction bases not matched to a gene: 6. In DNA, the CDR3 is TGTGCCAGCTCACCACGACAGGGGGCGATCGTTAACTATGGCTACACCTTC. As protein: CASSPRQGAIVNYGYTF.

CDR3 protein: CASSITVDSGNTIYF. As DNA, the CDR3 is TGTGCCAGTAGTATAACAGTGGACTCTGGAAACACCATATATTTT. The rearrangement links TRBV19 to TRBJ1-3; D unresolved. The germline gives CDR1 LNHDA, CDR2 SQIVND (reference sequence). The V end was cut by 2 bases, the J end by 0 bases, with 8 bases between. CDR3 length: 15 residues.

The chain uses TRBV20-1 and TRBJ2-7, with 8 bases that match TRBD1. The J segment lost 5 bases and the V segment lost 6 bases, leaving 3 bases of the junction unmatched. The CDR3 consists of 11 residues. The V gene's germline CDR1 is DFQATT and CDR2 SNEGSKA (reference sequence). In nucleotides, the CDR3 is TGCAGTGCAAGGACAGGGAACGAGCAGTACGTC. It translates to CSARTGNEQYV.

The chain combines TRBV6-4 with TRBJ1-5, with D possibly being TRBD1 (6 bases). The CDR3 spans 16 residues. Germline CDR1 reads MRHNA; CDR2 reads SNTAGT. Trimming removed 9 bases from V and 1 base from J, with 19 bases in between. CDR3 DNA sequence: TGTGCCAGACTACCCACTCCAGACAGGAGCAATCAGCCCCAGCATTTT. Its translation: CARLPTPDRSNQPQHF.

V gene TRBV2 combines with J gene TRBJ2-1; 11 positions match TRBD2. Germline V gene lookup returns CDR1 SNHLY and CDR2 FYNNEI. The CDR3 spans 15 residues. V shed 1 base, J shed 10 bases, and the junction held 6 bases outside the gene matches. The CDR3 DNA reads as TGTGCCAGCAGTGAAGGGCTAGCGGGAGGAAAAGAGCAGTTCTTC. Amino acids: CASSEGLAGGKEQFF. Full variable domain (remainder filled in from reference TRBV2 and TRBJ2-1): EPEVTQTPSHQVTQMGQEVILRCVPISNHLYFYWYRQILGQKVEFLVSFYNNEISEKSEIFDDQFSVERPDGSNFTLKIRSTKLEDSAMYFCASSEGLAGGKEQFFGPGTRLTVL.

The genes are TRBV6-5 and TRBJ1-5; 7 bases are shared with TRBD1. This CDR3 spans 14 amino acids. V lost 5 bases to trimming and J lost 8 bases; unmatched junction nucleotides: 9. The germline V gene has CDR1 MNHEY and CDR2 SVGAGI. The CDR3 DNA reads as TGTGCCAGCAGTCCGACAGGGAAAAAAGAGCCCCAGCATTTT. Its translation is CASSPTGKKEPQHF.

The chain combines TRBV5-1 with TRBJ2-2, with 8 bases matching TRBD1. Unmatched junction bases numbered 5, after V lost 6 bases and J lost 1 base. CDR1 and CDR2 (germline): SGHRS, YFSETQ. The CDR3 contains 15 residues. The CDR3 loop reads CASTTGGRNTGELFF. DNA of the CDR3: TGCGCCAGCACAACAGGGGGAAGGAACACCGGGGAGCTGTTTTTT. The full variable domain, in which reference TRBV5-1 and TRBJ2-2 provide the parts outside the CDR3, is KAGVTQTPRYLIKTRGQQVTLSCSPISGHRSVSWYQQTPGQGLQFLFEYFSETQRNKGNFPGRFSGRQFSNSRSEMNVSTLELGDSALYLCASTTGGRNTGELFFGEGSRLTVL.

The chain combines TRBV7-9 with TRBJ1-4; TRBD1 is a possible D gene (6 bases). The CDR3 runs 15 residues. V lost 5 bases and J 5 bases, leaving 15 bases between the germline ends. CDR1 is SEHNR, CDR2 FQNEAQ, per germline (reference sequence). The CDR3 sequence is CASSHNRVTNEKLFF. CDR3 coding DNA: TGTGCCAGCAGCCATAACAGGGTTACCAATGAAAAACTGTTTTTT.